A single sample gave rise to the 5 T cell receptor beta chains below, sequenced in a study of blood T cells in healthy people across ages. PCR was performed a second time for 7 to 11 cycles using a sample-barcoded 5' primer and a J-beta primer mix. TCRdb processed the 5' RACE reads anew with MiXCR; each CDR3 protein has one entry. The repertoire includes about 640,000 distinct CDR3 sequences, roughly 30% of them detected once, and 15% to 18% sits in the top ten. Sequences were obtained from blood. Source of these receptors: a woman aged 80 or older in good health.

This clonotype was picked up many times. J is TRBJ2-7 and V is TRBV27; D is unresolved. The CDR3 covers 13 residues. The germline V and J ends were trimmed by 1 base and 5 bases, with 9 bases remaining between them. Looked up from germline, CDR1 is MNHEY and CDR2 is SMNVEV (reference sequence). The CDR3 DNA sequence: TGTGCCAGCAGTTTATACAGCCATGACGAGCAGTACTTC. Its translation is CASSLYSHDEQYF.

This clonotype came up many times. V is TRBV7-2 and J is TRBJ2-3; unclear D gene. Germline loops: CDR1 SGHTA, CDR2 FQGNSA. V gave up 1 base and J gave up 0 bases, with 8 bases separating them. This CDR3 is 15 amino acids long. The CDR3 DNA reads TGTGCCAGCAGCTTAGGTCTAGGGAGCACAGATACGCAGTATTTT. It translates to CASSLGLGSTDTQYF.

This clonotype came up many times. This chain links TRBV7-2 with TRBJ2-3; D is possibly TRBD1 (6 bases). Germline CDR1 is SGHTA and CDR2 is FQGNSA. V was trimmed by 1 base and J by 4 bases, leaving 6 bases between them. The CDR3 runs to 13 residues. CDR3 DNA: TGTGCCAGCAGCTTAGGGGGGCCAGATACGCAGTATTTT. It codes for CASSLGGPDTQYF.

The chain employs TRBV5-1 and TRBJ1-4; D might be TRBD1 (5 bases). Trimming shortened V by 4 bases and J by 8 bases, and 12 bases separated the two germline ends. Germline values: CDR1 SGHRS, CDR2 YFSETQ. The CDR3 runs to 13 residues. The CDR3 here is CASSRGFGEKLFF. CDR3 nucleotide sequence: TGCGCCAGCAGCAGGGGTTTCGGGGAAAAACTGTTTTTT.

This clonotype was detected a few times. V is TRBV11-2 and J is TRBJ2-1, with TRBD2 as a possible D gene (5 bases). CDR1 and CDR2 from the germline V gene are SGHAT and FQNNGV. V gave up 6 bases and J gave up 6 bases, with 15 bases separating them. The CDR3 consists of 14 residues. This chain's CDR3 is CASSTRSRLNEQFF. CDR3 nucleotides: TGTGCCAGCAGTACTAGAAGCAGGCTCAATGAGCAGTTCTTC.